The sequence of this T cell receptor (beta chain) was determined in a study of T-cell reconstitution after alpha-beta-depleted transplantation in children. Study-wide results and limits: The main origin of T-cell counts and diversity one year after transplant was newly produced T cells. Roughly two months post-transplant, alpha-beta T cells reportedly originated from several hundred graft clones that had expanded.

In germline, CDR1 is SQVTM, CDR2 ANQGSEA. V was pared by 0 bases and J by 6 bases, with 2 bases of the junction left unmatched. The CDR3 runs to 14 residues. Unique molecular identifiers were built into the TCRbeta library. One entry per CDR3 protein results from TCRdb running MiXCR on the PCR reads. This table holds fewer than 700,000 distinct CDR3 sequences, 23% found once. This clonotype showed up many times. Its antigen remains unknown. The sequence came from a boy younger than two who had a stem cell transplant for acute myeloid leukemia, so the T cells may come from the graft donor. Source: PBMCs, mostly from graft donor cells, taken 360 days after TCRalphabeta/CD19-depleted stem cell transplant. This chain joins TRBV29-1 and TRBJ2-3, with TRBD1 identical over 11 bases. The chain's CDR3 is CSVEEGQGADTQYF. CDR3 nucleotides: TGCAGCGTTGAAGAAGGACAGGGGGCCGATACGCAGTATTTT.